This T cell receptor beta chain was found in a study of shared clonotypes between healthy human individuals. All donors were healthy HIV-negative adults lacking recent acute infections or vaccinations. Germline CDR1 and CDR2: SEHNR and FQNEAQ (reference sequence). The CDR3 sequence is 13 residues long. V was pared by 5 bases and J by 3 bases, with 3 bases of the junction left unmatched. As handled by the study authors: ImmunoSEQ yielded junction-only sequences lacking quality scores, so filtering differed. Repertoires were generated with immunoSEQ multiplex PCR, while TCRdb's copy carries only in-frame clones and drops some. D and trimming were read from the DNA, whereas the V and J calls and clone size are those reported in that table. The data contain over a million clones, approximately 98% of them seen just once; the ten biggest clones take up approximately 0.44%.

Sequenced: naive CD4+ T cells sorted from blood. As to subset: CD45RA+ positively selected. The chain is built from TRBV7-9 and TRBJ1-2, with 7 bases lining up with TRBD1. This TCR derives from a man in his thirties or forties in good health. The CDR3 region is CASSLTGDYGYTF. As DNA, the CDR3 is TGTGCCAGCAGCCTCACAGGGGACTATGGCTACACCTTC.